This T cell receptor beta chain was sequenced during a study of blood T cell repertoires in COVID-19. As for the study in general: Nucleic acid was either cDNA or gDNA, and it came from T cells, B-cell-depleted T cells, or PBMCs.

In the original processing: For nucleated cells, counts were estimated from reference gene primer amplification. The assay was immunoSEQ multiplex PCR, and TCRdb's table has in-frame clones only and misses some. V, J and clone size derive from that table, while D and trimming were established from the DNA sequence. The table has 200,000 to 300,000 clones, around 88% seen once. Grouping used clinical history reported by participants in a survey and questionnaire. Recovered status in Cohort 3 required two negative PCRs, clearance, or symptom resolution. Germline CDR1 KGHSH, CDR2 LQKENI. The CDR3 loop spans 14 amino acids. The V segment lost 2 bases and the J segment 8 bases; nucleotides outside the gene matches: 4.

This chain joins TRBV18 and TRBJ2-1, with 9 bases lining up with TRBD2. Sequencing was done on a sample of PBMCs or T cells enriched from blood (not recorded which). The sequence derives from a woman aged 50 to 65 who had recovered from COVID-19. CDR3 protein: CASSPFQREDEQFF. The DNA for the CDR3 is TGTGCCAGCTCACCATTCCAGCGGGAGGATGAGCAGTTCTTC.